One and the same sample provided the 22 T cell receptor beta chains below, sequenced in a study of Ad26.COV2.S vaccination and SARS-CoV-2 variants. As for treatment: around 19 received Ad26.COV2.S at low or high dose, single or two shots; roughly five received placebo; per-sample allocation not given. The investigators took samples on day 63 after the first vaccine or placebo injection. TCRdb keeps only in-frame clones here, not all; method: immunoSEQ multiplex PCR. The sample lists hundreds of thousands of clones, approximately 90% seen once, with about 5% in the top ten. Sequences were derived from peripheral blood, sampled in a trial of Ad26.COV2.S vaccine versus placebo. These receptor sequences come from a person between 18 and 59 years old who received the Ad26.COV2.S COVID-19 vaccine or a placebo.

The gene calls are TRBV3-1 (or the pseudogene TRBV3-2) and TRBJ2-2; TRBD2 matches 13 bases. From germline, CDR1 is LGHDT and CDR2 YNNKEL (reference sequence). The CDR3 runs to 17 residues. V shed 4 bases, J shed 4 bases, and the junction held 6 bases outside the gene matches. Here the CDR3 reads CASSPWTSGSVTGELFF. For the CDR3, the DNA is TGTGCCAGCAGCCCCTGGACTAGCGGGAGTGTCACCGGGGAGCTGTTTTTT.

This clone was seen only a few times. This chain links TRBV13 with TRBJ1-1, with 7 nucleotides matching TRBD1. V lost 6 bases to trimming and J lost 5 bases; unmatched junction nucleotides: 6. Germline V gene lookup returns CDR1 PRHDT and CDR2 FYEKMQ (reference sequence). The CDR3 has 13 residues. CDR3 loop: CASSLTGATEAFF. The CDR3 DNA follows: TGTGCCAGCAGTTTAACAGGGGCGACTGAAGCTTTCTTT.

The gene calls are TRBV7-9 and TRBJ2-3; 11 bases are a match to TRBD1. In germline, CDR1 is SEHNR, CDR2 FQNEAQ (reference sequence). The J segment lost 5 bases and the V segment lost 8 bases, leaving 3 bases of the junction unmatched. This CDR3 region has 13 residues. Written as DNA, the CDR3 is TGTGCCAGCGGGACAGGGGGTGAAGATACGCAGTATTTT. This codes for CASGTGGEDTQYF.

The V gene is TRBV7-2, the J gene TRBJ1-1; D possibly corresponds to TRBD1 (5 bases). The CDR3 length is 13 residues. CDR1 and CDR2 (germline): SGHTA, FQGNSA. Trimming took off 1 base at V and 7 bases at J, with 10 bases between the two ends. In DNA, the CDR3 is TGTGCCAGCAGCTTAGTTACAGGTGATGAAGCTTTCTTT. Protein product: CASSLVTGDEAFF. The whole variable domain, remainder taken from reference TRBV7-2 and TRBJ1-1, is GAGVSQSPSNKVTEKGKDVELRCDPISGHTALYWYRQSLGQGLEFLIYFQGNSAPDKSGLPSDRFSAERTGGSVSTLTIQRTQQEDSAVYLCASSLVTGDEAFFGQGTRLTVV.

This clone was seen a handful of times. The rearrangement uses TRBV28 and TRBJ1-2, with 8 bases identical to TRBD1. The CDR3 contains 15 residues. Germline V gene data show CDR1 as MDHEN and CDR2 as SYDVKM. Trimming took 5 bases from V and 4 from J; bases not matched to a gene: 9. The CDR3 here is CASSPQDREGYGYTF. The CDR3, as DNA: TGTGCCAGCAGTCCCCAGGACAGGGAAGGCTATGGCTACACCTTC.

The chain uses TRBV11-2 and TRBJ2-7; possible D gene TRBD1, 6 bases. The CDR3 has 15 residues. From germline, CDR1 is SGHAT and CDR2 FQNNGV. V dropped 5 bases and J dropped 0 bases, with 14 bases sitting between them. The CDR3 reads CASSLDRSSSYEQYF. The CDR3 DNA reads TGTGCCAGCAGCCTCGACAGGTCAAGCTCCTACGAGCAGTACTTC.

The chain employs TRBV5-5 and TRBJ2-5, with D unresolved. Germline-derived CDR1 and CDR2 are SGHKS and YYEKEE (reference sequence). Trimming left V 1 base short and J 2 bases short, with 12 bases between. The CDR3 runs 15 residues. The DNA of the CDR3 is TGTGCCAGCAGCTTGTCGCCTACAGCACAAGAGACCCAGTACTTC. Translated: CASSLSPTAQETQYF.

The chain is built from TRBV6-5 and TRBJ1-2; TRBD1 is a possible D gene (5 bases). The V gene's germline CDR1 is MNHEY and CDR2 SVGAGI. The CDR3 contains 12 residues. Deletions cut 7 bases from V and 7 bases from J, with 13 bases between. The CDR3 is CASTRPGRGYTF. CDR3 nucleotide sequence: TGTGCCAGCACCCGTCCGGGGCGTGGCTACACCTTC.

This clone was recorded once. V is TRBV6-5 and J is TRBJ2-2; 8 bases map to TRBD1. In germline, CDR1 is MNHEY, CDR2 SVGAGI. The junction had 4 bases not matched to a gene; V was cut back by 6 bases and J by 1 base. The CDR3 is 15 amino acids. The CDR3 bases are TGTGCCAGCAGGGCCGGGACAGGGAACACCGGGGAGCTGTTTTTT. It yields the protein CASRAGTGNTGELFF.

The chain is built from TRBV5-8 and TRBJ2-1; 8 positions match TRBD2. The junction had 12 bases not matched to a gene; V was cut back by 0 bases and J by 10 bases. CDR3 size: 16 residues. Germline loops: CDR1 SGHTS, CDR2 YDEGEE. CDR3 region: CASSLGPGSGGGEQFF. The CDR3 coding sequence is TGTGCCAGCAGCTTGGGGCCTGGGAGCGGGGGTGGCGAGCAGTTCTTC.

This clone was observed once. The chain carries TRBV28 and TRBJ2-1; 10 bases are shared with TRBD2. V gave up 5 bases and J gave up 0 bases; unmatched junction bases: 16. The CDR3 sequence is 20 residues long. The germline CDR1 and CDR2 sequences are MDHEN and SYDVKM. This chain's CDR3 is CASSTRTGLAETFSYNEQFF. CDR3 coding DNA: TGTGCCAGCAGTACCCGGACAGGACTAGCGGAGACCTTCTCCTACAATGAGCAGTTCTTC.

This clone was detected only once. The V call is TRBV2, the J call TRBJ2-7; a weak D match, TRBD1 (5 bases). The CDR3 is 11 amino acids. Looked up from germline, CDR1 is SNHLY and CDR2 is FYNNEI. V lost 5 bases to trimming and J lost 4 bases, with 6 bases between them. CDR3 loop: CASSPGYEQYF. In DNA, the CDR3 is TGTGCCAGCAGTCCAGGGTACGAGCAGTACTTC.

The chain's CDR3 is CSVRSGRTSYGYTF. The CDR3 DNA follows: TGCAGCGTCCGATCTGGGCGGACCTCCTATGGCTACACCTTC. This chain links TRBV29-1 with TRBJ1-2, with no clear D. Per the germline V gene, CDR1 is SQVTM and CDR2 is ANQGSEA. With 6 bases removed from V and 4 bases from J, the gap between germline ends came to 18 bases. This CDR3 contains 14 residues.

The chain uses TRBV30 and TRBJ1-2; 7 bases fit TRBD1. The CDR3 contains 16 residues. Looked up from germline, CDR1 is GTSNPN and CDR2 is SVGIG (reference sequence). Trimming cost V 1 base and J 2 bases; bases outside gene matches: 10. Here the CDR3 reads CAWSARPPDRNYGYTF. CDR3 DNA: TGTGCCTGGAGTGCCCGGCCCCCGGACAGGAACTATGGCTACACCTTC.

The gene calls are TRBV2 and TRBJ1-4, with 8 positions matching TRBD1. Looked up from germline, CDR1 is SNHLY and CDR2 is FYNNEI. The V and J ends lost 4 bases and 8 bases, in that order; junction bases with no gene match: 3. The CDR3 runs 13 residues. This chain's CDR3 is CASSGTGYEKLFF. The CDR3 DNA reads TGTGCCAGCAGTGGGACAGGGTACGAAAAACTGTTTTTT.

This CDR3 is CASSEAIGAYGYTF. The CDR3 nucleotides are TGTGCCAGCAGTGAAGCCATAGGGGCATATGGCTACACCTTC. The chain links TRBV6-1 to TRBJ1-2, with D perhaps TRBD1 (5 bases). Trimming removed 0 bases at V and 5 bases at J, with 10 bases between. The CDR3 runs 14 residues. Germline V gene data show CDR1 as MNHNS and CDR2 as SASEGT.

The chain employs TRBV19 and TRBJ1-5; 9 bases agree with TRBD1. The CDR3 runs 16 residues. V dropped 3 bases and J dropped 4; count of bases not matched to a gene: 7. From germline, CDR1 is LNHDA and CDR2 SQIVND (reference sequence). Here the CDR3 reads CASSIPGQGTNQPQHF. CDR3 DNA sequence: TGTGCCAGTAGTATCCCGGGACAGGGAACTAATCAGCCCCAGCATTTT.

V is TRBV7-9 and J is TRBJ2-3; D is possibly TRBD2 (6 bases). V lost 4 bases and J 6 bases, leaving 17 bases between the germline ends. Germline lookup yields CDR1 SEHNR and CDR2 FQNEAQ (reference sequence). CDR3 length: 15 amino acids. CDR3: CASSSSGLPRDTQYF. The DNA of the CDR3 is TGTGCCAGCAGCTCCTCGGGACTCCCTAGGGATACGCAGTATTTT.

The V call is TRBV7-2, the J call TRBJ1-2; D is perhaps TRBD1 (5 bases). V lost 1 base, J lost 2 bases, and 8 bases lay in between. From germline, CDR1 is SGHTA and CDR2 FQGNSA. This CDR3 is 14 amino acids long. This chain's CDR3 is CASSLVGANYGYTF. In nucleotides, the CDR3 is TGTGCCAGCAGCTTAGTTGGGGCGAACTATGGCTACACCTTC.

CDR3 amino acids: CASSSTPDRGYEQYF. The CDR3 bases are TGTGCCAGCAGCTCCACACCGGACAGGGGCTACGAGCAGTACTTC. The chain recombines TRBV5-6 with TRBJ2-7, with 9 nucleotides matching TRBD1. Germline CDR1 SGHDT, CDR2 YYEEEE. V lost 3 bases to trimming and J lost 3 bases; unmatched junction nucleotides: 7. This CDR3 is 15 amino acids long.

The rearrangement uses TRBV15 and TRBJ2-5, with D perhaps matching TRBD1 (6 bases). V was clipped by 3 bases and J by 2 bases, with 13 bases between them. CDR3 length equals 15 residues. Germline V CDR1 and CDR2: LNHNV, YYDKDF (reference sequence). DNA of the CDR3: TGTGCCACCAGCAGTCTAGGGGGTGGGCAAGAGACCCAGTACTTC. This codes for CATSSLGGGQETQYF. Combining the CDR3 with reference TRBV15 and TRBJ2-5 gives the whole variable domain DAMVIQNPRYQVTQFGKPVTLSCSQTLNHNVMYWYQQKSSQAPKLLFHYYDKDFNNEADTPDNFQSRRPNTSFCFLDIRSPGLGDTAMYLCATSSLGGGQETQYFGPGTRLLVL.

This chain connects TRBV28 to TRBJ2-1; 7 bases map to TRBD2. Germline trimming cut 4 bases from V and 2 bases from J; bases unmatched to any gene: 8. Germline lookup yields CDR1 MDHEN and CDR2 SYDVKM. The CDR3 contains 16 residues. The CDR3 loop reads CASSSFLAETYNEQFF. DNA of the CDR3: TGTGCCAGCAGTTCGTTCCTAGCGGAGACCTACAATGAGCAGTTCTTC.